These 24 T cell receptor beta chains were sequenced from one sample in a study of blood T cell repertoires in COVID-19. Profiling relied on immunoSEQ multiplex PCR, and the TCRdb table lists in-frame clones only, not all of them. The table has 150,000 to 200,000 clones, about four fifths seen once. The specimen was peripheral blood. The receptors come from a woman of 80 years or more with COVID-19, enrolled during active disease.

Concerning this clone itself: Other nucleotide sequences from this sample produce the same CDR3. CDR3 nucleotide sequence: TGTGCCAGCAGCCGATGGGAGAGGACGGGCCTAAACATTCAGTACTTC. This gives the protein CASSRWERTGLNIQYF. This chain joins TRBV3-1 (or the pseudogene TRBV3-2) and TRBJ2-4; maybe TRBD2 (5 bases). The CDR3 consists of 16 residues. Germline CDR1 is LGHDT and CDR2 is YNNKEL (reference sequence). Trimming shortened V by 4 bases and J by 6 bases, and 19 bases separated the two germline ends.

This chain links TRBV19 with TRBJ1-2; 9 bases fit TRBD1. The CDR3 has 14 amino acids. The germline gives CDR1 LNHDA, CDR2 SQIVND (reference sequence). V gave up 6 bases and J gave up 6 bases; unmatched junction bases: 8. The CDR3 sequence is CASSITGGANGYTF. The CDR3 nucleotides are TGTGCCAGTAGCATCACAGGGGGCGCAAATGGCTACACCTTC.

This clone occurred many times. The chain recombines TRBV27 with TRBJ2-2, with 9 bases matching TRBD1. The length of the CDR3 is 18 residues. Trimming took 0 bases from V and 5 from J; bases not matched to a gene: 10. Germline CDR1 MNHEY, CDR2 SMNVEV (reference sequence). The CDR3 loop is CASSLSPHRGRGTGELFF. The CDR3 nucleotides are TGTGCCAGCAGTTTATCCCCACACAGGGGGCGCGGGACCGGGGAGCTGTTTTTT.

The chain couples TRBV30 to TRBJ1-5; 7 nucleotides align to TRBD1. The CDR3 contains 15 residues. Germline V gene lookup returns CDR1 GTSNPN and CDR2 SVGIG (reference sequence). The V and J ends lost 3 bases and 5 bases, in that order; junction bases with no gene match: 10. The CDR3 region is CAWRERGRVDQPQHF. CDR3 in DNA: TGTGCCTGGAGAGAGAGGGGGCGGGTTGATCAGCCCCAGCATTTT.

The chain employs TRBV2 and TRBJ2-3; 7 bases fit TRBD2. Germline values: CDR1 SNHLY, CDR2 FYNNEI. The CDR3 has 18 residues. Trimming removed 4 bases from V and 6 bases from J; junction bases left unmatched: 19. The CDR3 coding sequence is TGTGCCAGCAGTGCTCCCCCGGCATTTGCGGGAGTAAGTGATACGCAGTATTTT. Its protein product is CASSAPPAFAGVSDTQYF.

The chain links TRBV5-1 to TRBJ2-2, with 10 positions matching TRBD2. The CDR3 is 17 amino acids. Trimming removed 1 base from V and 6 bases from J; junction bases left unmatched: 9. CDR1 and CDR2 (germline): SGHRS, YFSETQ. The CDR3 is CASSLSLAGASAGELFF. The CDR3 bases are TGCGCCAGCAGCTTGAGCCTAGCGGGGGCCTCGGCCGGGGAGCTGTTTTTT.

V usage is TRBV29-1 and J usage is TRBJ2-4; a possible D gene is TRBD1 (6 bases). V was clipped by 6 bases and J by 9 bases, with 15 bases between them. Germline V gene lookup returns CDR1 SQVTM and CDR2 ANQGSEA. This CDR3 is 12 amino acids long. The CDR3 DNA reads TGCAGCGTGGCGGCAGGGGTGGGCATTCAGTACTTC. Translated: CSVAAGVGIQYF.

The chain carries TRBV3-1 (or the pseudogene TRBV3-2) and TRBJ1-1, with 7 bases identical to TRBD1. The CDR3 has 14 residues. V gave up 1 base and J gave up 4 bases; unmatched junction bases: 3. Germline V gene sequence: CDR1 LGHDT, CDR2 YNNKEL (reference sequence). CDR3 in DNA: TGTGCCAGCAGCCAAGCTTCAGGGGGCACTGAAGCTTTCTTT. Translated: CASSQASGGTEAFF.

The chain carries TRBV2 and TRBJ2-7, with 9 bases identical to TRBD1. CDR3 length: 13 residues. Germline lookup yields CDR1 SNHLY and CDR2 FYNNEI. V gave up 7 bases and J gave up 3 bases; unmatched junction bases: 4. The CDR3 here is CASKGTGSYEQYF. The CDR3 DNA sequence: TGTGCCAGCAAGGGGACAGGGAGCTACGAGCAGTACTTC.

The chain carries TRBV20-1 and TRBJ1-5; D not resolved. Between the trimmed V and J ends, which lost 3 bases and 5 bases, there was a span of 17 bases. The length of the CDR3 is 15 residues. Germline CDR1 and CDR2: DFQATT and SNEGSKA (reference sequence). The DNA for the CDR3 is TGCAGTGCTAGTGATAATACGGAGGTGTATCAGCCCCAGCATTTT. Its protein product is CSASDNTEVYQPQHF.

This clone has just one count. This chain uses TRBV7-7 with TRBJ2-2; 7 positions match TRBD2. With 5 bases clipped from V and 7 bases from J, the junction kept 4 bases outside the gene matches. Germline V lookup: CDR1 SSHAT, CDR2 FNYEAQ (reference sequence). The CDR3 runs 13 residues. The CDR3 here is CASSQSGIGELFF. Here the CDR3 DNA reads TGTGCCAGCAGCCAAAGCGGGATCGGGGAGCTGTTTTTT.

The chain joins TRBV11-3 to TRBJ2-1, with 11 bases lining up with TRBD2. V lost 2 bases to trimming and J lost 9 bases; unmatched junction nucleotides: 12. Germline V gene lookup returns CDR1 SGHNT and CDR2 YENEEA. The CDR3 is made up of 17 amino acids. The DNA of the CDR3 is TGTGCCAGCAGCTTATGGCCTAGCGGGGGGTCCCGCCGTGAGCAGTTCTTC. Its translation is CASSLWPSGGSRREQFF.

This clone was recorded once. This CDR3 reads CASSYSIPPSYEQYF. The CDR3 region has the DNA TGTGCCAGCAGTTACAGCATTCCTCCCTCCTACGAGCAGTACTTC. The rearrangement uses TRBV6-2 or TRBV6-3 and TRBJ2-7; D not certain. Germline CDR1 MNHEY, CDR2 SVGEGT. The V end lost 2 bases, the J end lost 0 bases, and 11 bases lay between the germline ends. The CDR3 loop spans 15 amino acids.

V and J are TRBV5-1 and TRBJ2-1; possible D gene TRBD2, 6 bases. Between the trimmed V and J ends, which lost 1 base and 10 bases, there was a span of 9 bases. The CDR3 consists of 12 residues. In germline, CDR1 is SGHRS, CDR2 YFSETQ. The CDR3 loop reads CASSLRREEQFF. The CDR3 DNA sequence: TGCGCCAGCAGCTTGAGGAGGGAGGAGCAGTTCTTC.

This clone occurred a few times. The gene calls are TRBV2 and TRBJ1-1, with D tentatively TRBD1 (5 bases). V lost 5 bases and J lost 6, with 16 bases in between. Germline CDR1 SNHLY, CDR2 FYNNEI. CDR3 length: 14 residues. This CDR3 reads CASSYNPDTSEAFF. DNA of the CDR3: TGTGCCAGCAGTTATAACCCGGACACCTCTGAAGCTTTCTTT.

There are a few counts of this clone. This CDR3 reads CASSHTGLAGYTDTQYF. CDR3 nucleotide sequence: TGTGCCAGCAGCCACACCGGACTAGCGGGGTACACAGATACGCAGTATTTT. V is TRBV4-2 and J is TRBJ2-3, with 12 bases identical to TRBD2. The V and J ends lost 3 bases and 2 bases, in that order; junction bases with no gene match: 6. CDR1 is LGHNA, CDR2 YNFKEQ, per germline. The CDR3 runs 17 residues.

The V and J genes are TRBV9 and TRBJ2-7; weak D call: TRBD1 (5 bases). V lost 4 bases and J 2 bases, leaving 10 bases between the germline ends. The CDR3 extends over 13 amino acids. Germline V gene sequence: CDR1 SGDLS, CDR2 YYNGEE. CDR3 in amino acids: CASSPGHTYEQYF. Written as DNA, the CDR3 is TGTGCCAGCAGCCCAGGACATACCTACGAGCAGTACTTC.

This clone was seen more than once but under ten times. V is TRBV27 and J is TRBJ2-1; possible D gene TRBD1, 6 bases. Trimming left V 2 bases short and J 7 bases short, with 6 bases between. The CDR3 is 12 amino acids. From germline, CDR1 is MNHEY and CDR2 SMNVEV (reference sequence). The CDR3, as DNA: TGTGCCAGCAGTTTACAGGGGAATGAGCAGTTCTTC. Residues: CASSLQGNEQFF.

This sequence joins TRBV5-1 and TRBJ1-1; no clear D gene. This CDR3 contains 19 residues. Trimming removed 2 bases from V and 3 bases from J, with 26 bases in between. Germline V CDR1 and CDR2: SGHRS, YFSETQ. The CDR3 loop is CASSFGKGRDVASDTEAFF. As DNA, the CDR3 is TGCGCCAGCAGCTTTGGAAAGGGCCGGGATGTAGCGTCGGACACTGAAGCTTTCTTT.

The V and J genes are TRBV19 and TRBJ1-3; 7 nucleotides match TRBD1. The CDR3 is 15 residues long. V lost 6 bases and J lost 0; bases outside the gene matches: 5. Germline CDR1 LNHDA, CDR2 SQIVND (reference sequence). This CDR3 is CASSPTGVSGNTIYF. CDR3 nucleotide sequence: TGTGCCAGTAGCCCCACAGGGGTCTCTGGAAACACCATATATTTT.

The count of this clone is one. V usage is TRBV7-6 and J usage is TRBJ2-1; D possibly corresponds to TRBD1 (5 bases). CDR1 and CDR2 from the germline V gene are SGHVS and FNYEAQ. V was trimmed by 0 bases and J by 7 bases, leaving 16 bases between them. The CDR3 totals 16 residues. For the CDR3, the DNA is TGTGCCAGCAGCTTAGCCGTCAGGGTTGCCGAAAATGAGCAGTTCTTC. Translation: CASSLAVRVAENEQFF.

This clone was detected once. The rearrangement links TRBV5-6 to TRBJ2-6; the D is unclear. Germline assignment: CDR1 SGHDT and CDR2 YYEEEE. With 2 bases removed from V and 4 bases from J, the gap between germline ends came to 13 bases. The CDR3 contains 16 residues. CDR3 in amino acids: CASSFLSASGANVLTF. DNA of the CDR3: TGTGCCAGCAGCTTCCTCTCCGCGTCCGGGGCCAACGTCCTGACTTTC.

J is TRBJ2-3 and V is TRBV5-1, with D possibly matching TRBD2 (6 bases). Looked up from germline, CDR1 is SGHRS and CDR2 is YFSETQ. The CDR3 consists of 16 residues. V was trimmed by 1 base and J by 0 bases, leaving 12 bases between them. CDR3 sequence reads: CASSLTGLLSTDTQYF. CDR3 coding DNA: TGCGCCAGCAGCTTGACTGGACTACTTAGCACAGATACGCAGTATTTT. Full variable domain (outside the CDR3, taken from reference TRBV5-1 and TRBJ2-3): KAGVTQTPRYLIKTRGQQVTLSCSPISGHRSVSWYQQTPGQGLQFLFEYFSETQRNKGNFPGRFSGRQFSNSRSEMNVSTLELGDSALYLCASSLTGLLSTDTQYFGPGTRLTVL.

DNA for the CDR3: TGTGCCAGCAGTGAAGCTTTAGGAGTCCCGAATCAGCCCCAGCATTTT. This encodes CASSEALGVPNQPQHF. V and J are TRBV6-1 and TRBJ1-5; D remains unclear. The V end lost 0 bases, the J end lost 4 bases, and 13 bases lay between the germline ends. Germline-derived CDR1 and CDR2 are MNHNS and SASEGT. The CDR3 has 16 amino acids.